Each of the 14 T cell receptor beta chains below was sequenced from the same sample in a study of CD8 T cells in Susac syndrome. It was with random hexamers that roughly 0.5 to 1 ug RNA was reverse transcribed. TCRdb analysed the immunoSEQ multiplex PCR reads with MiXCR anew, one entry per CDR3 protein. This table holds around 170,000 distinct CDR3 sequences, around 94% found once. The material sequenced was CD4+ T cells from PBMCs. These receptors were collected from a human donor with Susac syndrome.

This chain links TRBV6-1 with TRBJ1-6; 7 nucleotides line up with TRBD1. This CDR3 region has 17 residues. Trimming removed 6 bases from V and 0 bases from J; junction bases left unmatched: 8. Germline V gene lookup returns CDR1 MNHNS and CDR2 SASEGT. CDR3 region: CASRPGQISSYNSPLHF. The CDR3 DNA follows: TGTGCCAGCAGACCGGGACAGATAAGCTCCTATAATTCACCCCTCCACTTT.

The chain combines TRBV5-1 with TRBJ1-2; 8 bases map to TRBD1. Trimming cost V 3 bases and J 2 bases; bases outside gene matches: 3. This CDR3 is built from 14 residues. The germline CDR1 and CDR2 sequences are SGHRS and YFSETQ. This CDR3 reads CASSSGQENYGYTF. CDR3 in DNA: TGCGCCAGCAGCTCGGGACAGGAGAACTATGGCTACACCTTC.

The chain is built from TRBV5-1 and TRBJ1-1, with unresolved D. Germline lookup yields CDR1 SGHRS and CDR2 YFSETQ. Trimming took 1 base from V and 4 from J, leaving 17 bases between them. CDR3 length: 16 amino acids. The CDR3 nucleotides read TGCGCCAGCAGCTTGCGCGCCGACGAGAGTGGCACTGAAGCTTTCTTT. This translates into CASSLRADESGTEAFF.

The rearrangement joins TRBV4-2 to TRBJ2-2; 7 bases map to TRBD2. The V gene end was trimmed by 0 bases and the J gene end by 5 bases; junction bases not matched to a gene: 6. This CDR3 is built from 16 residues. Germline-derived CDR1 and CDR2 are LGHNA and YNFKEQ. The CDR3 DNA follows: TGTGCCAGCAGCCAAGATAAGGGAGGGGAAACCGGGGAGCTGTTTTTT. This sequence encodes CASSQDKGGETGELFF.

This rearrangement joins TRBV5-4 to TRBJ2-3; 9 positions match TRBD2. Losses at the gene ends were 3 bases for V and 2 bases for J; bases not matched to a gene: 4. From germline, CDR1 is SGHNT and CDR2 YYREEE (reference sequence). The CDR3 extends over 15 amino acids. The DNA for the CDR3 is TGTGCCAGCAGCTCAGCTAGCGGGACCACAGATACGCAGTATTTT. It specifies CASSSASGTTDTQYF.

The chain carries TRBV5-1 and TRBJ1-2; maybe TRBD1 (5 bases). Germline CDR1 and CDR2: SGHRS and YFSETQ. The CDR3 covers 15 residues. V was cut by 2 bases and J by 0 bases, with 11 bases left in between. The CDR3 coding sequence is TGCGCCAGCAGCTTATCAACAGGACCTAACTATGGCTACACCTTC. Translating it yields CASSLSTGPNYGYTF.

The chain has TRBV19 and TRBJ2-4; D is possibly TRBD2 (5 bases). This CDR3 spans 14 amino acids. V was clipped by 3 bases and J by 3 bases, with 9 bases between them. Germline CDR1 LNHDA, CDR2 SQIVND (reference sequence). CDR3 protein: CASSIRESKNIQYF. CDR3 sequence (DNA): TGTGCCAGTAGTATTAGGGAGAGCAAAAACATTCAGTACTTC.

The rearrangement links TRBV27 to TRBJ2-5; D could derive from TRBD1 or TRBD2 (5 bases each). Trimming removed 7 bases at V and 3 bases at J, with 21 bases between. The CDR3 loop spans 16 amino acids. Germline lookup yields CDR1 MNHEY and CDR2 SMNVEV (reference sequence). The CDR3 here is CASNAGAGLGEETQYF. The CDR3 nucleotides read TGTGCCAGCAATGCCGGAGCCGGGCTGGGGGAAGAGACCCAGTACTTC.

The rearrangement joins TRBV20-1 to TRBJ1-1; D is possibly TRBD1 (6 bases). CDR3 length: 13 amino acids. V lost 3 bases, J lost 1 base, and 9 bases lay in between. Per germline, CDR1 DFQATT and CDR2 SNEGSKA (reference sequence). As DNA, the CDR3 is TGCAGTGCTAGGGGCAGGGGGAACACTGAAGCTTTCTTT. It yields the protein CSARGRGNTEAFF.

The chain links TRBV27 to TRBJ1-6; D is perhaps TRBD1 (5 bases). Trimming took 4 bases from V and 10 from J, leaving 14 bases between them. Germline V gene sequence: CDR1 MNHEY, CDR2 SMNVEV (reference sequence). The CDR3 totals 14 residues. DNA of the CDR3: TGTGCCAGCAGTTCATGGGGGAGTGGATCACCCCTCCACTTT. It yields the protein CASSSWGSGSPLHF.

This clonotype was detected only a few times. The rearrangement links TRBV7-9 to TRBJ2-7, with TRBD1 matching over 10 bases. After removal of 1 base from V and 7 bases from J, the junction contained 4 bases not matched to a gene. The CDR3 totals 14 residues. CDR1 is SEHNR, CDR2 FQNEAQ, per germline (reference sequence). Here the CDR3 reads CASSLGQGAGEQYF. The DNA of the CDR3 is TGTGCCAGCAGCTTAGGACAGGGGGCGGGTGAGCAGTACTTC.

The gene calls are TRBV7-8 and TRBJ2-1; D is perhaps TRBD1 (6 bases). V was clipped by 7 bases and J by 5 bases, with 15 bases between them. This CDR3 comprises 14 residues. From germline, CDR1 is SGHVS and CDR2 FQNEAQ. The CDR3 loop reads CASTLRGSDNEQFF. CDR3 bases: TGTGCCAGCACACTGAGGGGGAGCGACAATGAGCAGTTCTTC.

The chain is built from TRBV4-2 and TRBJ2-2; TRBD1 agrees at 8 bases. Germline CDR1 and CDR2: LGHNA and YNFKEQ. This CDR3 is 16 amino acids long. V lost 2 bases, J lost 0 bases, and 2 bases stayed unmatched. This chain's CDR3 is CASSQRTGTNTGELFF. The CDR3 DNA sequence: TGTGCCAGCAGCCAACGGACAGGGACGAACACCGGGGAGCTGTTTTTT.

The DNA of the CDR3 is TGTGCCAGCAGCTTTCGAACGGGGGGGCGGGATGAGCAGTTCTTC. This codes for CASSFRTGGRDEQFF. The V and J genes are TRBV7-9 and TRBJ2-1, with 8 bases lining up with TRBD2. V dropped 3 bases and J dropped 8; count of bases not matched to a gene: 9. The germline V gene has CDR1 SEHNR and CDR2 FQNEAQ (reference sequence). The CDR3 length is 15 residues.